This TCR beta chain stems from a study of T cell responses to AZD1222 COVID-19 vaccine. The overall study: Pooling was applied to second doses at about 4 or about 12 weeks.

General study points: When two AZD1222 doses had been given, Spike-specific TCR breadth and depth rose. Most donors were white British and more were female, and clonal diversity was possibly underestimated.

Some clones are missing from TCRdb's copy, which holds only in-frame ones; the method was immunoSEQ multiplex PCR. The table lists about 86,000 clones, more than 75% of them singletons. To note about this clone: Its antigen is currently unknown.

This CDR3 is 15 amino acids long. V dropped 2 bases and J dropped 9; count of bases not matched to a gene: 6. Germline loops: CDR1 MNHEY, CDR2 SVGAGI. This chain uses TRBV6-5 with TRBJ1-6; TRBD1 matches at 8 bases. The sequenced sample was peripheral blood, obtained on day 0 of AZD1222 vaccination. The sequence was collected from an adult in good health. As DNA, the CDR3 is TGTGCCAGCAGTTACACAGGGGGGCGCAGTTCACCCCTCCACTTT. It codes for CASSYTGGRSSPLHF.